One T cell receptor (beta chain) is described in this entry. Its antigen is unknown. Latent tuberculosis screening used tuberculin skin test and IGRA at entry. CDR1 is SGDLS, CDR2 YYNGEE, per germline. The CDR3 is 17 residues long. V trimming: 3 bases; J trimming: 3 bases; junction bases outside the gene matches: 7. TCRdb's copy holds only in-frame clones and misses some; the assay was immunoSEQ multiplex PCR. Of 20,000 to 25,000 clones in the sample, 75% to 90% were seen once. This sample is drawn from a study of T cells in tuberculosis. Study conclusions and caveats: GMM-specific TCRs were nearer to active tuberculosis alpha repertoires, suggesting expansion.

Material: PBMCs. The clonotype comes from a donor aged 5-35 years with latent tuberculosis or without tuberculosis infection. J is TRBJ2-3 and V is TRBV9; 13 bases align to TRBD2. The CDR3 region is CASSAITGLAGTDTQYF. The CDR3 DNA follows: TGTGCCAGCAGCGCGATAACGGGACTAGCGGGGACAGATACGCAGTATTTT. Supplemented by reference TRBV9 and TRBJ2-3, the full variable domain reads DSGVTQTPKHLITATGQRVTLRCSPRSGDLSVYWYQQSLDQGLQFLIQYYNGEERAKGNILERFSAQQFPDLHSELNLSSLELGDSALYFCASSAITGLAGTDTQYFGPGTRLTVL.